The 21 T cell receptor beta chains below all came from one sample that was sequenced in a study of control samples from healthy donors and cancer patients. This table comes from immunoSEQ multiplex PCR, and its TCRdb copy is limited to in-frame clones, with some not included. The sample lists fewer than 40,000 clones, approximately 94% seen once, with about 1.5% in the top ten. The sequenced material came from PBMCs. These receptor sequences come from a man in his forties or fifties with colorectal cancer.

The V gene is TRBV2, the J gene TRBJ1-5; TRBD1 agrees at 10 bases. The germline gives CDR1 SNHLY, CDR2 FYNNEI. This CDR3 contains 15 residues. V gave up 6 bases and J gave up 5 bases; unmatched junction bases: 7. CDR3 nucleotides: TGTGCCAGCAGCCTCCGACAGGGGGCTTATCAGCCCCAGCATTTT. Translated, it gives CASSLRQGAYQPQHF.

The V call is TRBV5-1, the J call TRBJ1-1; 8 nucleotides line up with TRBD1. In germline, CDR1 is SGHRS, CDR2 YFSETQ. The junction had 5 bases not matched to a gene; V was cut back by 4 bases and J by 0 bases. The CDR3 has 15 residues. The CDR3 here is CASSRGTGVNTEAFF. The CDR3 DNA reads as TGCGCCAGCAGCCGCGGGACAGGCGTGAACACTGAAGCTTTCTTT.

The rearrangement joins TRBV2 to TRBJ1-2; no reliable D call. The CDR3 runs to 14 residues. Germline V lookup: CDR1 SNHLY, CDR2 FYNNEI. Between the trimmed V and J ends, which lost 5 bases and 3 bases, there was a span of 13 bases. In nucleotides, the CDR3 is TGTGCCAGCAGTAAAAACCTAGGCGACTATGGCTACACCTTC. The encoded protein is CASSKNLGDYGYTF. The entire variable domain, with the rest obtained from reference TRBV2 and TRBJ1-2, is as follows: EPEVTQTPSHQVTQMGQEVILRCVPISNHLYFYWYRQILGQKVEFLVSFYNNEISEKSEIFDDQFSVERPDGSNFTLKIRSTKLEDSAMYFCASSKNLGDYGYTFGSGTRLTVV.

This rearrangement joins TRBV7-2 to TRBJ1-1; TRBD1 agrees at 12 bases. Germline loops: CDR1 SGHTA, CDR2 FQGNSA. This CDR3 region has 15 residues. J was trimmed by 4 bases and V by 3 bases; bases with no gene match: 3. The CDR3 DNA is TGTGCCAGCAGCTTGGGACAGGGGGCGCTCACTGAAGCTTTCTTT. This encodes CASSLGQGALTEAFF.

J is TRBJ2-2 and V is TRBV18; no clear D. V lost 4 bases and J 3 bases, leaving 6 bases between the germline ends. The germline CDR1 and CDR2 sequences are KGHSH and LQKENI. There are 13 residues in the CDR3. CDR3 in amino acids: CASSLRDTGELFF. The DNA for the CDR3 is TGTGCCAGCTCACTAAGGGACACCGGGGAGCTGTTTTTT.

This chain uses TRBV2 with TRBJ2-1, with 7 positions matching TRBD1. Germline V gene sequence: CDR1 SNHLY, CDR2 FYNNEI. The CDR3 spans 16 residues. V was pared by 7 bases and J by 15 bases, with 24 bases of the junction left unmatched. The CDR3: CASNPDRSFGQRWVFF. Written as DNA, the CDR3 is TGTGCCAGCAACCCGGACAGGTCCTTTGGGCAAAGATGGGTGTTCTTC.

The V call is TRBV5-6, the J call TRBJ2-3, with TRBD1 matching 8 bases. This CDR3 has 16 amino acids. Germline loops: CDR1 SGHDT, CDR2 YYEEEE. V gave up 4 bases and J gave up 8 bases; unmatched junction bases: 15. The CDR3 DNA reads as TGTGCCAGCAGCCGCTGGCGGGACAGGTCGGTTGGTACGCAGTATTTT. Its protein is CASSRWRDRSVGTQYF. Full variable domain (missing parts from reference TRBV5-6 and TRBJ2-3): DAGVTQSPTHLIKTRGQQVTLRCSPKSGHDTVSWYQQALGQGPQFIFQYYEEEERQRGNFPDRFSGHQFPNYSSELNVNALLLGDSALYLCASSRWRDRSVGTQYFGPGTRLTVL.

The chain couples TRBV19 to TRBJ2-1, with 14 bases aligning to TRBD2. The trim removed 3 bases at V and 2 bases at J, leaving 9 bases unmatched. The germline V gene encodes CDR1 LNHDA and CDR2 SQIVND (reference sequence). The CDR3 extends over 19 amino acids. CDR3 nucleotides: TGTGCCAGTAGTATCGGGACCGGGACTAGCGGGGGAACCTACAATGAGCAGTTCTTC. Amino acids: CASSIGTGTSGGTYNEQFF.

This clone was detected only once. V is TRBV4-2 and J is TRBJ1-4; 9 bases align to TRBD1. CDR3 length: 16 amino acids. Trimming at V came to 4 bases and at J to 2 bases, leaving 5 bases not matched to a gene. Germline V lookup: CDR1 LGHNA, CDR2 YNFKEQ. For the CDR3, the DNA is TGTGCCAGCAGCCGGGACAGGGTCCTGACTAATGAAAAACTGTTTTTT. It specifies CASSRDRVLTNEKLFF.

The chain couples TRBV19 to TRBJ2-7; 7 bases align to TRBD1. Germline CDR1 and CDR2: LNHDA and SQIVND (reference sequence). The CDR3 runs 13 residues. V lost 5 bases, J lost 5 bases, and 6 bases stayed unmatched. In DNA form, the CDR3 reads TGTGCCAGTAGTGGAGACAGGGACCACGAGCAGTACTTC. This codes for CASSGDRDHEQYF.

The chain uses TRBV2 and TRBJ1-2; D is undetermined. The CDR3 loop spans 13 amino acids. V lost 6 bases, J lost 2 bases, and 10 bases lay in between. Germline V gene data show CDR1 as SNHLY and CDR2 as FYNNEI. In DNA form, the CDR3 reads TGTGCCAGCAGGAGGACCGAGAACTATGGCTACACCTTC. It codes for CASRRTENYGYTF.

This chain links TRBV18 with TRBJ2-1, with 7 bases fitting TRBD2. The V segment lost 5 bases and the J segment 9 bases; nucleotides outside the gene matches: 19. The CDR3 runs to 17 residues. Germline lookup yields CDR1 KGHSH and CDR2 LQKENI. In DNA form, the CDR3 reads TGTGCCAGCTCATCCGGCTTCGGGGGGTTTATCGGTAGTGAGCAGTTCTTC. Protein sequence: CASSSGFGGFIGSEQFF. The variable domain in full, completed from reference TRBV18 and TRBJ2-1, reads NAGVMQNPRHLVRRRGQEARLRCSPMKGHSHVYWYRQLPEEGLKFMVYLQKENIIDESGMPKERFSAEFPKEGPSILRIQQVVRGDSAAYFCASSSGFGGFIGSEQFFGPGTRLTVL.

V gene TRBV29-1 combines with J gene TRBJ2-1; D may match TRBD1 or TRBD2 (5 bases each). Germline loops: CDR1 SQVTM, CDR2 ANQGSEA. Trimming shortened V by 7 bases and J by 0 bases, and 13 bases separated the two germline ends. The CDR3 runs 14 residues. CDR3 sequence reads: CSAQRDLSYNEQFF. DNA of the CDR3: TGCAGCGCCCAACGGGACCTCTCCTACAATGAGCAGTTCTTC.

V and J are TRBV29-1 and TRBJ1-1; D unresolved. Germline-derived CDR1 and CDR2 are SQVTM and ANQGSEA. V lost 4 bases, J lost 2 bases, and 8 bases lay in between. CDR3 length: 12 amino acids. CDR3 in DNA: TGCAGCGTTGTGAGGAGTAACACTGAAGCTTTCTTT. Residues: CSVVRSNTEAFF.

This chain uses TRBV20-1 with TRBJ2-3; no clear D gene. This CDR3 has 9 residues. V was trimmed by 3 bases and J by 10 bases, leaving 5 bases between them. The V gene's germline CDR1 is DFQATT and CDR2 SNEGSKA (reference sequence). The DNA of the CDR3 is TGCAGTGCTAGTGGCCCGCAGTATTTT. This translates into CSASGPQYF.

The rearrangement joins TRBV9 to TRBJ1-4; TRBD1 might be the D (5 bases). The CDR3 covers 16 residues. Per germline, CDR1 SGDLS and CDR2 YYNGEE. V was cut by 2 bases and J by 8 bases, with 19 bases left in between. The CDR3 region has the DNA TGTGCCAGCAGCGTGGGTCAGGGTGGCGTGGGGGAAAAACTGTTTTTT. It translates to CASSVGQGGVGEKLFF.

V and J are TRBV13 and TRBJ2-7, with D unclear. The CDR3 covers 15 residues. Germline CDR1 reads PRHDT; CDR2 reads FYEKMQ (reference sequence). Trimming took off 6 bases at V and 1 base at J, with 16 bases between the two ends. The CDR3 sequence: CASSAQRKGSYEQYF. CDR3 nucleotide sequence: TGTGCCAGCAGTGCCCAGAGAAAGGGTTCCTACGAGCAGTACTTC.

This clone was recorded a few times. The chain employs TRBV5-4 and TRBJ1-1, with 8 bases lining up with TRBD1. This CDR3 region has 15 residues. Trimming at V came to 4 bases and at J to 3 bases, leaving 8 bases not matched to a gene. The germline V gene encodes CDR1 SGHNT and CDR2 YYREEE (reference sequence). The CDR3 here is CASSIRTGWDTEAFF. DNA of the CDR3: TGTGCCAGCAGCATCAGGACAGGGTGGGACACTGAAGCTTTCTTT.

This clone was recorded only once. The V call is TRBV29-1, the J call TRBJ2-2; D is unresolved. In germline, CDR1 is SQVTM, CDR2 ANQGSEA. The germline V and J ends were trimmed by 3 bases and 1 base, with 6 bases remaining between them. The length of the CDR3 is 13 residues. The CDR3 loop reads CSVDLQNTGELFF. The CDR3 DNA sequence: TGCAGCGTTGACCTACAGAACACCGGGGAGCTGTTTTTT.

DNA for the CDR3: TGTGCCAGTAGCCCGGACAGGAATAGAGAGACCCAGTACTTC. It is translated as CASSPDRNRETQYF. The V gene is TRBV19, the J gene TRBJ2-5; 7 bases are shared with TRBD1. Germline-derived CDR1 and CDR2 are LNHDA and SQIVND (reference sequence). V lost 6 bases, J lost 4 bases, and 8 bases stayed unmatched. This CDR3 comprises 14 residues.

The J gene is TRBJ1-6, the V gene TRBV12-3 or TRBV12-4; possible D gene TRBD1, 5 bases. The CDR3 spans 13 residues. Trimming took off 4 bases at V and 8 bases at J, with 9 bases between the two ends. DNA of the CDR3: TGTGCCAGCAGTTCAGGGTTATATTCACCCCTCCACTTT. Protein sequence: CASSSGLYSPLHF.